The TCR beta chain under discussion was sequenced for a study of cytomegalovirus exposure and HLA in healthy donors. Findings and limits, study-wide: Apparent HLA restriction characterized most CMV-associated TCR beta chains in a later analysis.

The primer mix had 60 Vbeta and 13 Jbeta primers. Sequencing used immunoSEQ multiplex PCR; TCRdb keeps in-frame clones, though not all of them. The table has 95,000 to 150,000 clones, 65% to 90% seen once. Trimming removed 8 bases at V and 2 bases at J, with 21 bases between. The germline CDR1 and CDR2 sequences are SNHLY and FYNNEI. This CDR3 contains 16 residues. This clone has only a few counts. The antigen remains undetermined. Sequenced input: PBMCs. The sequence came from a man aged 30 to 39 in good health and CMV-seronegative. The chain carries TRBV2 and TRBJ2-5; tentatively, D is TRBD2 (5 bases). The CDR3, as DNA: TGTGCCAGCCGGCAGCACGGGAATTCTCCTCAAGAGACCCAGTACTTC. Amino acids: CASRQHGNSPQETQYF.